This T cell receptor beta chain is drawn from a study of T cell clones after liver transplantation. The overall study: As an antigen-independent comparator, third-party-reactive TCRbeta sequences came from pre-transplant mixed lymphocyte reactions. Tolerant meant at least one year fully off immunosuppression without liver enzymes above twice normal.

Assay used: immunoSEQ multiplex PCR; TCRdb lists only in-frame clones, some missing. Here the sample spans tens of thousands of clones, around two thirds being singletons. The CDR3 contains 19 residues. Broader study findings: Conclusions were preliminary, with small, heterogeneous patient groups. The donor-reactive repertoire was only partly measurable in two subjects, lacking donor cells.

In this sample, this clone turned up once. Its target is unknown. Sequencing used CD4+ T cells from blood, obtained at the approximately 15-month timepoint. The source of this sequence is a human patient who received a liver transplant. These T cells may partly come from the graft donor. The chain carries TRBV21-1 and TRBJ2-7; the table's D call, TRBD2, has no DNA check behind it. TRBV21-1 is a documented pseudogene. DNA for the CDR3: TGTGCCAGCAGCGCAGCCGAAAGGGGTCTAGCGGGACCGAGATACGAGCAGTACGTC. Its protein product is CASSAAERGLAGPRYEQYV.